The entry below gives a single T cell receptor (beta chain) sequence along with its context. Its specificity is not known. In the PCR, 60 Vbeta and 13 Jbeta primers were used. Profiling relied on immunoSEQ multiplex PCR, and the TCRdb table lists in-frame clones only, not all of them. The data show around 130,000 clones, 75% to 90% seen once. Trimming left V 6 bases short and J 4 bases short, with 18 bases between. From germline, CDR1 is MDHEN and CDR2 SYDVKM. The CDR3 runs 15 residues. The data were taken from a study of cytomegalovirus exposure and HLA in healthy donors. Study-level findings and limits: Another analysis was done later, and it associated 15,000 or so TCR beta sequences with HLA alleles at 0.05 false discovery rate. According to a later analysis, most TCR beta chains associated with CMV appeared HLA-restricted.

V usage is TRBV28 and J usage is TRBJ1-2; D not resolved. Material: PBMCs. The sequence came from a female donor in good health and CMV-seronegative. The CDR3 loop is CASSQTGPGSYGYTF. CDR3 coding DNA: TGTGCCAGCAGCCAAACTGGTCCGGGATCCTATGGCTACACCTTC.